The clone carrying this TCR beta chain was recorded at least ten times. This entry comes from a study of T cells in Graves' hyperthyroidism and ophthalmopathy. Overall study context: Pretreatment peripheral blood was obtained at initial diagnosis.

Active moderate-to-severe ophthalmopathy, Clinical Activity Score at least 3, NOSPECS at least 4, under 3 months' duration. On the basis of clinical symptoms, serum thyroxine and TRAb, thyroid ultrasound and orbital computed tomography, diagnoses were made. The PBMCs were sourced from fresh peripheral blood (more than 8.5 ml). Amplification of TCR beta CDR3 regions used RNA as the template. When the TCR CDR3 underwent first-round RT-PCR, the HTBI primer set was used. From the multiplex PCR reads, TCRdb called clonotypes with MiXCR, one entry per CDR3 protein. The sample holds hundreds of thousands of distinct CDR3 sequences; over 12% are singletons and the top ten take around 4%. The sequenced sample consisted of blood. This receptor was taken from a woman between 35 and 50 years old with Graves' ophthalmopathy.

CDR3 loop: CASSVQGSTDTQYF. CDR3 DNA sequence: TGTGCCAGCAGTGTACAGGGGAGCACAGATACGCAGTATTTT. This chain joins TRBV2 and TRBJ2-3; 7 nucleotides match TRBD1. Per germline, CDR1 SNHLY and CDR2 FYNNEI. V was clipped by 4 bases and J by 0 bases; unmatched bases: 1. The CDR3 extends over 14 amino acids.